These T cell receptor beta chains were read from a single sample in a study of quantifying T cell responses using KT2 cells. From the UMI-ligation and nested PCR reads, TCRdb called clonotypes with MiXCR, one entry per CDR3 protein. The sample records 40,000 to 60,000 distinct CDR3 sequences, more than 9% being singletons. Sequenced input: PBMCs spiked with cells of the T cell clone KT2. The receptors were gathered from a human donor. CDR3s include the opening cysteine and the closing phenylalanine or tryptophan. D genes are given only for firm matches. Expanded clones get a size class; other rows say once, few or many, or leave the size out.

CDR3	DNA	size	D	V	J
CASSQDGTYYTF	TGTGCCAGCAGCCAAGATGGAACCTACTACACCTTC	many	NA	TRBV3-1	TRBJ1-2
CASSLTAGSTEAFF	TGTGCCAGCAGCTTAACGGCGGGTAGCACTGAAGCTTTCTTT	NA	NA	TRBV7-6	TRBJ1-1
CASRFGGEETQYF	TGTGCCAGCAGGTTCGGGGGAGAAGAGACCCAGTACTTC	few	NA	TRBV27	TRBJ2-5
CASSFRALGPDTQYF	TGTGCCAGCAGTTTCCGAGCGCTTGGCCCAGATACGCAGTATTTT	NA	NA	TRBV12-3/TRBV12-4	TRBJ2-3
CASILKVQAFF	TGTGCCAGCATCTTGAAGGTTCAAGCTTTCTTT	few	NA	TRBV11-2	TRBJ1-1
CASSDSGTSGASPASTDTQYF	TGCGCCAGCAGTGATTCGGGGACTAGCGGGGCGTCGCCTGCTAGCACAGATACGCAGTATTTT	few	TRBD2	TRBV10-1	TRBJ2-3
CSARGGSNQPQHF	TGCAGTGCTAGGGGGGGGAGCAATCAGCCCCAGCATTTT	NA	NA	TRBV20-1	TRBJ1-5
CASRRDGRTDTQYF	TGTGCCAGCAGACGGGACGGACGCACAGATACGCAGTATTTT	medium-sized	NA	TRBV11-2	TRBJ2-3
CASTRTGTTAFF	TGTGCCAGCACTCGCACCGGGACGACAGCTTTCTTT	many	NA	TRBV12-3/TRBV12-4	TRBJ1-1
CASSPSGTGWDSPLHF	TGTGCCAGCAGCCCGTCCGGGACAGGGTGGGATTCACCCCTCCACTTT	few	TRBD1	TRBV3-1	TRBJ1-6
CASSYGLGEQFF	TGTGCCAGCAGTTACGGGTTGGGTGAGCAGTTCTTC	many	NA	TRBV6-5	TRBJ2-1
CASSFSGDGQPQHF	TGTGCCAGCAGCTTTAGTGGGGATGGCCAGCCCCAGCATTTT	few	NA	TRBV7-6	TRBJ1-5
CASRSDTLRRNTEAFF	TGTGCCAGCCGAAGCGACACCCTAAGGAGGAACACTGAAGCTTTCTTT	NA	NA	TRBV6-6	TRBJ1-1
CASSWGGATDTQYF	TGTGCCAGCAGCTGGGGCGGGGCCACAGATACGCAGTATTTT	many	NA	TRBV6-5	TRBJ2-3
CASSDPVGDRETEAFF	TGTGCCAGCAGTGATCCTGTGGGGGACAGGGAAACTGAAGCTTTCTTT	NA	TRBD1	TRBV6-2/TRBV6-3	TRBJ1-1
CASSSSRLSEQFF	TGTGCCAGCAGCTCGTCTAGACTCAGTGAGCAGTTCTTC	NA	NA	TRBV28	TRBJ2-1
CASSPGAASSTDTQYF	TGTGCCAGCAGCCCGGGCGCCGCCTCAAGCACAGATACGCAGTATTTT	few	NA	TRBV7-6	TRBJ2-3
CASSKSRGGHEQYF	TGTGCCAGCAGTAAATCGAGGGGAGGCCACGAGCAGTACTTC	few	NA	TRBV6-5	TRBJ2-7
CASSGQTGMFPTGTQYF	TGTGCCAGCAGTGGCCAGACAGGGATGTTCCCAACGGGGACCCAGTACTTC	few	TRBD1	TRBV6-2/TRBV6-3	TRBJ2-5
CASSDGTGSTDTQYF	TGTGCCAGCAGCGACGGGACGGGCAGCACAGATACGCAGTATTTT	few	NA	TRBV5-4	TRBJ2-3
CAWSSQADTQYF	TGTGCCTGGAGCAGCCAGGCAGATACGCAGTATTTT	NA	NA	TRBV30	TRBJ2-3
CASSADRGKTQYF	TGTGCCAGCAGCGCGGACAGGGGAAAGACCCAGTACTTC	few	TRBD1	TRBV7-7	TRBJ2-5
CASSLERFSGANVLTF	TGTGCCAGCAGCTTAGAGAGGTTCTCTGGGGCCAACGTCCTGACTTTC	NA	NA	TRBV7-8	TRBJ2-6
CAISEYGLAGSTDTQYF	TGTGCCATCAGTGAATACGGACTAGCGGGGTCCACAGATACGCAGTATTTT	few	TRBD2	TRBV10-3	TRBJ2-3
CASCRNRESPLHF	TGCGCCAGCTGCCGGAACAGGGAATCACCCCTCCACTTT	NA	NA	TRBV5-1	TRBJ1-6
CASSLGQGTYYEQYF	TGTGCCAGCAGTTTAGGACAGGGGACCTACTACGAGCAGTACTTC	NA	TRBD1	TRBV27	TRBJ2-7
CASSLFAVSQPQHF	TGTGCCAGCAGCTTATTTGCTGTTTCGCAGCCCCAGCATTTT	NA	NA	TRBV7-2	TRBJ1-5
CSVETTGYEQFF	TGCAGCGTTGAAACCACAGGGTATGAGCAGTTCTTC	many	NA	TRBV29-1	TRBJ2-1
CASSSLTGDNSPLHF	TGTGCCAGCAGTTCCCTTACAGGGGATAATTCACCCCTCCACTTT	few	TRBD1	TRBV2	TRBJ1-6
CASSYGPAGGFYEQYF	TGTGCCAGCAGTTACGGCCCTGCGGGTGGATTCTACGAGCAGTACTTC	NA	NA	TRBV6-2/TRBV6-3	TRBJ2-7
CASSYTGALEGYTF	TGTGCCAGCAGTTACACAGGGGCACTGGAAGGCTACACCTTC	NA	TRBD1	TRBV6-6	TRBJ1-2
CASSQGRGGQGNIQYF	TGCGCCAGCAGCCAAGGTCGGGGGGGACAGGGAAACATTCAGTACTTC	few	NA	TRBV4-1	TRBJ2-4
CASSSGLAGGRDTQYF	TGTGCCAGCAGCTCCGGACTAGCGGGAGGGAGGGATACGCAGTATTTT	NA	TRBD2	TRBV7-2	TRBJ2-3
CASSIAHTADTQYF	TGTGCCAGTAGTATCGCACACACAGCAGATACGCAGTATTTT	NA	NA	TRBV19	TRBJ2-3
CSAMVAGLNYEQYF	TGCAGTGCTATGGTCGCGGGACTAAACTACGAGCAGTACTTC	NA	TRBD2	TRBV20-1	TRBJ2-7
CASRRRGRTDTQYF	TGTGCCAGCCGGCGGCGGGGGCGCACAGATACGCAGTATTTT	NA	NA	TRBV28	TRBJ2-3
CASSFSGPEYEQYF	TGTGCCAGCAGTTTTTCGGGACCAGAGTACGAGCAGTACTTC	NA	NA	TRBV28	TRBJ2-7
CAISVAGDTDTQYF	TGTGCCATCAGCGTAGCGGGAGACACAGATACGCAGTATTTT	NA	TRBD2	TRBV10-3	TRBJ2-3
CASSLMYGAQHF	TGTGCCAGCAGTTTAATGTACGGGGCCCAGCATTTT	few	NA	TRBV12-3/TRBV12-4	TRBJ1-5
CASQGSPDTQYF	TGCGCCAGCCAGGGTAGTCCAGATACGCAGTATTTT	NA	NA	TRBV10-2	TRBJ2-3
CASSPDLQGAPKNIQYF	TGTGCCAGCAGCCCGGATCTACAGGGGGCGCCCAAAAACATTCAGTACTTC	few	TRBD1	TRBV9	TRBJ2-4
CASSPTRNEQYF	TGTGCCAGCAGCCCTACCCGGAACGAGCAGTACTTC	few	NA	TRBV27	TRBJ2-7
CASRLTTNTDTQYF	TGTGCCAGCAGACTGACTACCAACACAGATACGCAGTATTTT	many	NA	TRBV6-6	TRBJ2-3
CASRSTSGETQYF	TGTGCCAGCAGAAGTACTAGCGGTGAGACCCAGTACTTC	many	TRBD2	TRBV6-5	TRBJ2-5
CASSEVVAGQVANSYEQYF	TGTGCCAGCAGTGAAGTGGTGGCAGGGCAAGTTGCGAACTCCTACGAGCAGTACTTC	few	NA	TRBV2	TRBJ2-7
CASSFRGRGLLSTNEKLFF	TGTGCCAGCAGTTTCCGGGGCAGGGGGTTGCTGTCGACTAATGAAAAACTGTTTTTT	few	TRBD1	TRBV27	TRBJ1-4
CASSARLSGANVLTF	TGTGCCAGCAGTGCACGGCTCTCTGGGGCCAACGTCCTGACTTTC	few	NA	TRBV6-1	TRBJ2-6
CSVPSGWIFYNEQFF	TGCAGCGTACCCTCTGGCTGGATTTTCTACAATGAGCAGTTCTTC	many	NA	TRBV29-1	TRBJ2-1
CASSQELAGGTDTQYF	TGTGCCAGCAGCCAAGAACTAGCGGGAGGCACAGATACGCAGTATTTT	many	TRBD2	TRBV4-2	TRBJ2-3
CSAPTPGGYQPQHF	TGCAGCGCTCCCACGCCAGGGGGCTATCAGCCCCAGCATTTT	few	TRBD1	TRBV20-1	TRBJ1-5
CASSKLGGLAEYNEQFF	TGTGCCAGCAGCAAATTAGGGGGACTAGCGGAATACAATGAGCAGTTCTTC	NA	NA	TRBV21-1	TRBJ2-1
CASSSTGNTEAFF	TGTGCCAGCAGTTCTACAGGGAACACTGAAGCTTTCTTT	NA	NA	TRBV6-5	TRBJ1-1
CASRNSGKSSEAFF	TGTGCCAGCAGGAATTCAGGGAAGTCGTCTGAAGCTTTCTTT	few	NA	TRBV6-5	TRBJ1-1
CASSNLDRGEQYF	TGTGCCAGCAGTAACCTGGACAGGGGAGAGCAGTACTTC	many	TRBD1	TRBV6-6	TRBJ2-7
CASKLYFDSNYEQYF	TGTGCCAGCAAGCTTTATTTCGACAGCAACTACGAGCAGTACTTC	NA	NA	TRBV6-1	TRBJ2-7